The present T cell receptor beta chain was sequenced within a study of human T cells and chemical hapten exposure. TCRdb reanalysed the RACE reads using MiXCR and keeps one entry per CDR3 protein. The table lists 350,000 to 450,000 distinct CDR3 sequences, 4.5% to 5.5% of them singletons. On this clonotype itself: As yet, its antigen is unknown.

The sample's time point: pre-sensitization, week 0. Treatment noted: therapeutic diphenylcyclopropenone sensitization with weekly scalp DPC. Losses at the gene ends were 3 bases for V and 1 base for J; bases not matched to a gene: 1. The CDR3 consists of 14 residues. CDR1 SGDLS and CDR2 YYNGEE come from the germline V gene. Study outcomes and limitations: Compared to controls, expanded TCRs made significantly more large clusters of similar CDR3s.

Sequenced here: whole blood, sampled in connection with sensitization to the hapten diphenylcyclopropenone (DPC). The gene calls are TRBV9 and TRBJ2-5; 9 nucleotides align to TRBD2. This sequence was found in a woman in her fifties or sixties with alopecia areata. Some clones in this sample may be carry-over from other donors' samples. CDR3 nucleotides: TGTGCCAGCAGCGCGACTAGCGGCCAAGAGACCCAGTACTTC. Translated, it gives CASSATSGQETQYF.